A single sample gave rise to the 18 T cell receptor beta chains below, sequenced in a study of CD8 T cells in ankylosing spondylitis. One entry per CDR3 protein results from TCRdb running MiXCR on the 5' RACE reads. This sample carries about 340,000 distinct CDR3 sequences, roughly 20% of them seen once, and the ten largest clones take about an eighth. The specimen sequenced was blood, either unsorted or a sorted T cell fraction (not recorded which). The receptors here all came from a male donor with ankylosing spondylitis or in good health (not recorded which).

The table lists this clonotype with many counts. The V call is TRBV29-1, the J call TRBJ1-1, with D tentatively TRBD1 (5 bases). The germline V gene encodes CDR1 SQVTM and CDR2 ANQGSEA. The CDR3 consists of 11 residues. V was clipped by 6 bases and J by 2 bases, with 7 bases between them. CDR3 bases: TGCAGCGTAGACAGAAACACTGAAGCTTTCTTT. This translates into CSVDRNTEAFF.

This clonotype appeared a few times. The rearrangement uses TRBV11-2 and TRBJ1-6; D is unclear. The CDR3 has 16 amino acids. CDR1 and CDR2 (germline): SGHAT, FQNNGV. V lost 3 bases and J lost 7, with 16 bases in between. This CDR3 is CASSLEGGSSNSPLHF. CDR3 nucleotides: TGTGCCAGCAGCTTGGAGGGTGGTTCATCCAATTCACCCCTCCACTTT. Full variable domain (missing parts from reference TRBV11-2 and TRBJ1-6): EAGVAQSPRYKIIEKRQSVAFWCNPISGHATLYWYQQILGQGPKLLIQFQNNGVVDDSQLPKDRFSAERLKGVDSTLKIQPAKLEDSAVYLCASSLEGGSSNSPLHFGNGTRLTVT.

In this sample, this clonotype turned up a few times. This chain links TRBV7-9 with TRBJ1-3; 8 nucleotides align to TRBD1. This CDR3 has 16 residues. Trimming removed 8 bases from V and 3 bases from J; junction bases left unmatched: 12. Germline V lookup: CDR1 SEHNR, CDR2 FQNEAQ (reference sequence). As DNA, the CDR3 is TGTGCCAGCGGAGTCCAGGGGGCGCTTCTTGGAAACACCATATATTTT. Translated, it gives CASGVQGALLGNTIYF.

The gene calls are TRBV28 and TRBJ2-3, with D possibly matching TRBD1 (5 bases). Germline CDR1 MDHEN, CDR2 SYDVKM. The CDR3 runs 16 residues. V was trimmed by 4 bases and J by 2 bases, leaving 16 bases between them. The CDR3 region is CASSSQGQIITDTQYF. The CDR3 DNA is TGTGCCAGCAGTTCGCAGGGTCAAATAATCACAGATACGCAGTATTTT.

The chain employs TRBV29-1 and TRBJ2-3, with D uncertain. The V and J ends lost 6 bases and 5 bases respectively, with 3 bases between them. Germline CDR1 is SQVTM and CDR2 is ANQGSEA. The length of the CDR3 is 9 residues. CDR3 sequence: CSVGDTQYF. CDR3 bases: TGCAGCGTCGGAGATACGCAGTATTTT.

The chain joins TRBV7-3 to TRBJ2-3, with 8 positions matching TRBD2. V dropped 2 bases and J dropped 4; count of bases not matched to a gene: 5. CDR3 length: 15 residues. Per the germline V gene, CDR1 is SGHTA and CDR2 is FQGTGA. The CDR3 is CASSLVGGASDTQYF. CDR3 bases: TGTGCCAGCAGCTTAGTCGGGGGGGCATCAGATACGCAGTATTTT.

The chain uses TRBV25-1 and TRBJ1-3; TRBD1 agrees at 7 bases. This CDR3 comprises 16 residues. In germline, CDR1 is MGHDK, CDR2 SYGVNS. Trimming took 7 bases from V and 2 from J; bases not matched to a gene: 11. The CDR3 region is CASIEGAGGPGNTIYF. The CDR3 nucleotides read TGTGCCAGCATCGAGGGGGCAGGGGGGCCTGGAAACACCATATATTTT.

V usage is TRBV20-1 and J usage is TRBJ2-7, with 10 bases lining up with TRBD2. V dropped 0 bases and J dropped 4; count of bases not matched to a gene: 6. This CDR3 region has 15 residues. Germline values: CDR1 DFQATT, CDR2 SNEGSKA (reference sequence). The CDR3 protein is CSAREERGGGYEQYF. The CDR3 coding sequence is TGCAGTGCTAGAGAGGAGCGGGGGGGCGGGTACGAGCAGTACTTC.

The gene calls are TRBV29-1 and TRBJ1-1, with TRBD1 as a possible D gene (5 bases). CDR3 length: 12 amino acids. Germline V gene data show CDR1 as SQVTM and CDR2 as ANQGSEA. With 2 bases removed from V and 6 bases from J, the gap between germline ends came to 10 bases. DNA for the CDR3: TGCAGCGTTGAATCAGGGCTCCCTGAAGCTTTCTTT. It specifies CSVESGLPEAFF.

A few counts support this clonotype. The CDR3 nucleotides are TGTGCCAGCTCACGCGTGGGACTAGCGGACACAGATACGCAGTATTTT. Translating it yields CASSRVGLADTDTQYF. The gene calls are TRBV18 and TRBJ2-3; 11 bases are shared with TRBD2. The CDR3 covers 16 residues. CDR1 and CDR2 (germline): KGHSH, LQKENI. J gave up 2 bases and V 4 bases, and 5 bases lay outside the gene matches.

This clonotype was detected a few times. The rearrangement links TRBV11-2 to TRBJ2-7, with D tentatively TRBD1 (5 bases). Looked up from germline, CDR1 is SGHAT and CDR2 is FQNNGV. This CDR3 comprises 14 residues. V was shortened by 5 bases and J by 1 base, with 12 bases between the two germline ends. The CDR3 here is CASSPWTPSYEQYF. As DNA, the CDR3 is TGTGCCAGCAGCCCCTGGACACCGTCCTACGAGCAGTACTTC.

This chain connects TRBV28 to TRBJ2-1, with 9 nucleotides matching TRBD2. CDR1 and CDR2 (germline): MDHEN, SYDVKM. The trim removed 8 bases at V and 1 base at J, leaving 3 bases unmatched. This CDR3 has 14 residues. The CDR3 sequence is CASLSGGSYNEQFF. The CDR3 nucleotides read TGTGCCAGCCTAAGCGGGGGGTCCTACAATGAGCAGTTCTTC.

The chain is built from TRBV12-3 or TRBV12-4 and TRBJ2-7; 7 bases are a match to TRBD1. This CDR3 is built from 18 residues. Trimming cost V 6 bases and J 0 bases; bases outside gene matches: 17. CDR3 coding DNA: TGTGCCAGCAGCCCACACGCCTGGACAGGACAAAGCTCCTACGAGCAGTACTTC. Translated, it gives CASSPHAWTGQSSYEQYF.

This clonotype has a count of ten or more. This chain links TRBV12-3 or TRBV12-4 with TRBJ2-7; TRBD2 agrees at 7 bases. The CDR3 is 13 amino acids. Trimming removed 6 bases from V and 0 bases from J; junction bases left unmatched: 2. Here the CDR3 DNA reads TGTGCCAGCAGACCGGGGGGCTCCTACGAGCAGTACTTC. Translating gives CASRPGGSYEQYF.

This sequence joins TRBV29-1 and TRBJ2-2; 8 bases match TRBD1. CDR3 size: 15 residues. With V trimmed by 0 bases and J by 4 bases, 4 bases remained unmatched. Germline V gives CDR1 SQVTM, CDR2 ANQGSEA. The CDR3 region has the DNA TGCAGCGTTGAAGAGGGCAGGGGGCCCACCGGGGAGCTGTTTTTT. Residues: CSVEEGRGPTGELFF.

This clonotype was detected only a few times. This chain connects TRBV6-5 to TRBJ2-2; 10 nucleotides agree with TRBD2. This CDR3 comprises 16 residues. Per the germline V gene, CDR1 is MNHEY and CDR2 is SVGAGI. V lost 2 bases, J lost 3 bases, and 3 bases stayed unmatched. In nucleotides, the CDR3 is TGTGCCAGCAGTTACAGCGGGGGGGCCTACACCGGGGAGCTGTTTTTT. It translates to CASSYSGGAYTGELFF.

This sequence joins TRBV10-3 and TRBJ2-5, with 11 bases that match TRBD1. The V gene end was trimmed by 3 bases and the J gene end by 3 bases; junction bases not matched to a gene: 6. Germline V lookup: CDR1 ENHRY, CDR2 SYGVKD. CDR3 size: 16 residues. CDR3 protein: CAISDNPGQGEETQYF. The CDR3 nucleotides are TGTGCCATCAGTGACAATCCGGGACAGGGGGAAGAGACCCAGTACTTC.

This clonotype was counted between two and nine times. The V and J genes are TRBV12-3 or TRBV12-4 and TRBJ2-7; TRBD1 matches 8 bases. The ends lost 4 bases at V and 6 bases at J; junction bases unmatched: 11. This CDR3 spans 15 amino acids. CDR3 DNA: TGTGCCAGCAGTTCCCCAGGACAGGGTAGGAGCGAGCAGTACTTC. Its translation: CASSSPGQGRSEQYF.